This TCR beta chain derives from a study of read filtering for tumor transcriptome and immune sequencing. Whole-study context: 8 or 9 patients were R-ISS I, about 16 were R-ISS II, about seven were R-ISS III. Per sample, TCR-region reads ranged about 3.5 to 11 million by IR-seq, 85 to 1273 by RNA-seq. Findings and limits, study-wide: Dropping single-read clonotypes raised IR-seq and RNA-seq shared-clonotype correlation. In IR-seq, single-read clonotypes were roughly 82% of clonotypes but about 3.5% of reads.

From about 400 ng of RNA, a library with molecular barcoded alpha/delta and beta/gamma adaptors was made. TCRdb reprocessed the reads with MiXCR, giving one entry per CDR3 protein. The profile shows tens of thousands of distinct CDR3 sequences, 20% to 25% of them singletons. This clonotype was seen repeatedly, ten times or more. What it binds is unknown. The sample comprised a population of CD138-negative cells sorted from bone marrow. The TCR sequence derives from a donor at least 40 years old with multiple myeloma.

The CDR3 here is CASSPGGSGSHNEQFF. As DNA, the CDR3 is TGTGCCAGCAGTCCAGGGGGGAGCGGGAGTCATAATGAGCAGTTCTTC. The chain carries TRBV28 and TRBJ2-1; a weak D match, TRBD2 (8 bases). The germline V gene encodes CDR1 MDHEN and CDR2 SYDVKM. V lost 5 bases to trimming and J lost 7 bases, with 21 bases between them. CDR3 length equals 16 residues.